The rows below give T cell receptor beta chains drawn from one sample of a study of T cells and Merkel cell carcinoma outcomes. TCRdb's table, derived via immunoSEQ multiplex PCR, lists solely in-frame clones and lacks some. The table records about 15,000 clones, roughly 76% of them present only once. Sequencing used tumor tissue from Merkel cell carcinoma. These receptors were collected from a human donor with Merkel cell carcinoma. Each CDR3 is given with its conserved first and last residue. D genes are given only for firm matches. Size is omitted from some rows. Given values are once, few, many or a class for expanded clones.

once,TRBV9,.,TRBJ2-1,TGTGCCAGCAGCGCTCCCCGGGACCCCCGGGGCAATGAGCAGTTCTTC,CASSAPRDPRGNEQFF
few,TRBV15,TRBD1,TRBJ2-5,TGTGCCACCAGCAGAGAGACAGGGTCGCAAGAGACCCAGTACTTC,CATSRETGSQETQYF
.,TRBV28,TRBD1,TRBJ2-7,TGTGCCAGCAGCACGGGACAGTACGAGCAGTACTTC,CASSTGQYEQYF
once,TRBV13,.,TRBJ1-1,TGTGCCAGCAGCCGGGACGGGAACACTGAAGCTTTCTTT,CASSRDGNTEAFF
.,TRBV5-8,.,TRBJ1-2,TGTGCCAGCAGCTGGGAGGGTAACTATGGCTACACCTTC,CASSWEGNYGYTF
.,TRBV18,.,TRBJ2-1,TGTGCCAGCTCACCAGCGGGGCCGACCATAGACAATGAGCAGTTCTTC,CASSPAGPTIDNEQFF
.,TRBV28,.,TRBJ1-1,TGTGCCAGCAGCAATCCGGGGAGTCGGAACACTGAAGCTTTCTTT,CASSNPGSRNTEAFF
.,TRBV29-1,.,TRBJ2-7,TGCAGCGTGGGCGCCGGCTACGAGCAGTACTTC,CSVGAGYEQYF
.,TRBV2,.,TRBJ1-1,TGTGCCAGTCTACAGAACACTGAAGCTTTCTTT,CASLQNTEAFF
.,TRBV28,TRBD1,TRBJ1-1,TGTGCCAGCAGTTTTTGGGGACAGATCGCTTTCTTT,CASSFWGQIAFF
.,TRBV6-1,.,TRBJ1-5,TGTGCCAGCACCAGGGAGTATAGCAATCAGCCCCAGCATTTT,CASTREYSNQPQHF
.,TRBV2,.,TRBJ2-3,TGTGCCAGCAGTGAAGGGTCGTTTGCTGATACGCAGTATTTT,CASSEGSFADTQYF
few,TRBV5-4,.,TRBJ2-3,TGTGCCAGCAGCACGTCCACAGATACGCAGTATTTT,CASSTSTDTQYF
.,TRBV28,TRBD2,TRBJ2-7,TGTGCCACCTCCGCAGCGGGAGGTAGCTACGAGCAGTACTTC,CATSAAGGSYEQYF
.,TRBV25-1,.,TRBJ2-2,TGTGCCAGCGGAGCGGATTACACCGGGGAGCTGTTTTTT,CASGADYTGELFF
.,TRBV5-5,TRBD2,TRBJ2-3,TGTGCCAGCAGCCTCGGGACTAGCGGGAGGGCCCCAGATACGCAGTATTTT,CASSLGTSGRAPDTQYF
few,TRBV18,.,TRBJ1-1,TGTGCCAGCTCACCACCGAGTGTACAGGCGGGGGTCACTGAAGCTTTCTTT,CASSPPSVQAGVTEAFF
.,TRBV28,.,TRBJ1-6,TGTGCCAGCACCTCCTCGGACGGGGTAGATTCACCCCTCCACTTT,CASTSSDGVDSPLHF
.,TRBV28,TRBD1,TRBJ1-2,TGTGCCAGCACCTCAACGGGGACAGGGGGCGCCAATGGCTACACCTTC,CASTSTGTGGANGYTF
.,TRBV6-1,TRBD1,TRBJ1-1,TGTGCCAGCAAAGACAGGGTCCTTAGCACTGAAGCTTTCTTT,CASKDRVLSTEAFF
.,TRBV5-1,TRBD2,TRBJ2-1,TGCGCCAGCAGCAAGGGAGGGACTAGCGGGGACAATGAGCAGTTCTTC,CASSKGGTSGDNEQFF
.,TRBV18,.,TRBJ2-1,TGTGCCAGCTCACCACCAGGGTCCTACAATGAGCAGTTCTTC,CASSPPGSYNEQFF
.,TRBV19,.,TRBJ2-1,TGTGCCAGTAGTATAACCGGGATCTCGAATGAGCAGTTCTTC,CASSITGISNEQFF
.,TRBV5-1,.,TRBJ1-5,TGCGCCAGCAGCTTTGATTCAGCGTCTGATCAGCCCCAGCATTTT,CASSFDSASDQPQHF
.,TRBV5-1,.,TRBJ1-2,TGCGCCAGCAGCGGCGGGGACGGTAACTATGGCTACACCTTC,CASSGGDGNYGYTF
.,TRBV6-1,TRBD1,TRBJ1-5,TGTGCCACGATCCGGGACAGCTATAGCAATCAGCCCCAGCATTTT,CATIRDSYSNQPQHF
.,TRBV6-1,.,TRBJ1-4,TGTGCCAGCAGTGATGCGGGGATGGCTGAAAAACTGTTTTTT,CASSDAGMAEKLFF
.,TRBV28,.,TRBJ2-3,TGTGCCAGCAGTCCAGGCGGCGGGGCAGATACGCAGTATTTT,CASSPGGGADTQYF
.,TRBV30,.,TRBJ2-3,TGTGCCTGGGAGCGATCGGTGGATACGCAGTATTTT,CAWERSVDTQYF
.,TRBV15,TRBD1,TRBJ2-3,TGTGCCACCAGCAGAGCAGGGACAGGGGGGACTAGCACAGATACGCAGTATTTT,CATSRAGTGGTSTDTQYF
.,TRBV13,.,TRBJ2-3,TGTGCCAGCAGCTTATTAGCGGACTATGGCACAGATACGCAGTATTTT,CASSLLADYGTDTQYF
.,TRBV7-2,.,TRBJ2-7,TGTGCCAGCAGCTTAGAACTCTATTCCTACGAGCAGTACTTC,CASSLELYSYEQYF
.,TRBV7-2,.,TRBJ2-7,TGTGCCAGCAGCTTACCCTCTGTCATCCCTCAGCAGCAGTACTTC,CASSLPSVIPQQQYF
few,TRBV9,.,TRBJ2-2,TGTGCCAGCAGCGTAGGAGTAAACACCGGGGAGCTGTTTTTT,CASSVGVNTGELFF
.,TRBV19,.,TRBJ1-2,TGTGCCAGTAGTATCCCGGCAGGTTATGGCTACACCTTC,CASSIPAGYGYTF
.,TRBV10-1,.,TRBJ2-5,TGCGCCAGCTCCAGTTGGCAGGGGGGCGGAGAGACCCAGTACTTC,CASSSWQGGGETQYF
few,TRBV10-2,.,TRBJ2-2,TGCGCCAGCATGCAAGGGACTGGCGGGGAGCTGTTTTTT,CASMQGTGGELFF